The next 19 T cell receptor beta chains were all read from a single sample in a study of blood T cells in healthy people across ages. Using a J-beta primer mix together with a sample-barcoded 5' primer, a second PCR was run for about 6 to 11 cycles. TCRdb used MiXCR to reprocess the 5' RACE reads, holding one entry per CDR3 protein. There are about 1,500,000 distinct CDR3 sequences in the sample; 28% occur only once, and over 7% lies in the top ten. Sequenced: blood. The receptors were gathered from a woman aged 25 to 45 in good health.

The chain carries TRBV12-3 or TRBV12-4 and TRBJ2-7; TRBD2 matches at 7 bases. The CDR3 is 14 amino acids. With 5 bases clipped from V and 6 bases from J, the junction kept 10 bases outside the gene matches. The CDR3 DNA follows: TGTGCCAGCAGTGTACGCGGGAGTCAGGGCGAGCAGTACTTC. Translated: CASSVRGSQGEQYF.

This clonotype was seen more than once but under ten times. This may be a read error, as it is one base from a much larger clone. As DNA, the CDR3 is TGTGCCAGCAGTGTGGAACCTGGGGCCAACGTCCGGACTTTC. It yields the protein CASSVEPGANVRTF. J is TRBJ2-6 and V is TRBV7-6, with D maybe TRBD1 (5 bases). The germline CDR1 and CDR2 sequences are SGHVS and FNYEAQ. This CDR3 is 14 amino acids long. The complete variable domain, with remaining parts taken from reference TRBV7-6 and TRBJ2-6, reads GAGVSQSPRYKVTKRGQDVALRCDPISGHVSLYWYRQALGQGPEFLTYFNYEAQQDKSGLPNDRFSAERPEGSISTLTIQRTEQRDSAMYRCASSVEPGANVRTFGAGSRLTVL.

In this sample, this clonotype turned up many times. The genes are TRBV6-5 and TRBJ2-1, with TRBD2 as a possible D gene (6 bases). This CDR3 is built from 17 residues. Germline loops: CDR1 MNHEY, CDR2 SVGAGI. V gave up 2 bases and J gave up 7 bases, with 21 bases separating them. Here the CDR3 DNA reads TGTGCCAGCAGTTACCTTACGGACTACGGCGTCAAGAATGAGCAGTTCTTC. Translated: CASSYLTDYGVKNEQFF.

This clonotype has a count of ten or more. The chain uses TRBV12-3 or TRBV12-4 and TRBJ2-7, with 8 bases lining up with TRBD2. Unmatched junction bases numbered 7, after V lost 5 bases and J lost 1 base. The CDR3 sequence is 15 residues long. The CDR3: CASSPGGASSYEQYF. DNA for the CDR3: TGTGCCAGCAGTCCCGGGGGGGCTAGTTCCTACGAGCAGTACTTC.

The table lists this clonotype with a few counts. The chain links TRBV10-3 to TRBJ2-5; a possible D gene is TRBD2 (5 bases). From germline, CDR1 is ENHRY and CDR2 SYGVKD. V gave up 10 bases and J gave up 1 base, with 13 bases separating them. The CDR3 is made up of 13 amino acids. In DNA form, the CDR3 reads TGTGCCAATAGCGTCACCCCCCAAGAGACCCAGTACTTC. It yields the protein CANSVTPQETQYF.

This chain joins TRBV9 and TRBJ1-5; D is undetermined. CDR1 and CDR2 from the germline V gene are SGDLS and YYNGEE. Trimming cost V 4 bases and J 6 bases, with 11 bases left between them. The CDR3 has 13 residues. CDR3 DNA sequence: TGTGCCAGCAGCCCTCCCGAGGGTCAGCCCCAGCATTTT. This codes for CASSPPEGQPQHF.

The DNA for the CDR3 is TGTGCCAGCAGCCCCGGGGGGCGGTGGAGCACAGATACGCAGTATTTT. Its protein is CASSPGGRWSTDTQYF. The chain links TRBV27 to TRBJ2-3; possibly TRBD2 for D (7 bases). Trimming took 6 bases from V and 0 from J, leaving 16 bases between them. There are 16 residues in the CDR3. From germline, CDR1 is MNHEY and CDR2 SMNVEV (reference sequence).

A word on this clonotype: With a much larger clone just one base away, this may be a read error. The CDR3 coding sequence is TGTGCCAGCAGGAGGACAACCCTTAACTATGGCTACACCTTC. It is translated as CASRRTTLNYGYTF. The rearrangement links TRBV6-6 to TRBJ1-2; a weak D match, TRBD1 (5 bases). Trimming shortened V by 6 bases and J by 1 base, and 12 bases separated the two germline ends. The CDR3 consists of 14 residues. Germline V gene lookup returns CDR1 MNHNY and CDR2 SVGAGI (reference sequence).

Of note for this clonotype: The CDR3 carries no conserved terminal phenylalanine or tryptophan, so it likely arises from a read error. This chain connects TRBV12-3 or TRBV12-4 to TRBJ2-3; TRBD2 might be the D (6 bases). The CDR3 length is 15 residues. V dropped 3 bases and J dropped 3 bases, with 13 bases sitting between them. The CDR3 sequence is CASSFTGAETDTQYV. The CDR3 DNA is TGTGCCAGCAGTTTTACGGGAGCGGAGACAGATACGCAGTATGTT.

The CDR3 sequence: CASSCGGRSDTQYF. The CDR3 DNA follows: TGCGCCAGCAGCTGTGGTGGGAGGTCAGATACGCAGTATTTT. The rearrangement uses TRBV5-1 and TRBJ2-3, with TRBD2 as a possible D gene (6 bases). The CDR3 has 14 residues. The germline V gene encodes CDR1 SGHRS and CDR2 YFSETQ. V was pared by 3 bases and J by 4 bases, with 12 bases between.

This clonotype was observed a few times. J is TRBJ1-2 and V is TRBV7-6; TRBD1 aligns across 7 bases. This CDR3 contains 16 residues. J gave up 0 bases and V 2 bases, and 6 bases lay outside the gene matches. Germline lookup yields CDR1 SGHVS and CDR2 FNYEAQ. CDR3 region: CASSLPTGPSNYGYTF. As DNA, the CDR3 is TGTGCCAGCAGCTTACCGACAGGGCCCTCTAACTATGGCTACACCTTC.

The J gene is TRBJ1-1, the V gene TRBV12-5; maybe TRBD1 (5 bases). From germline, CDR1 is LGHNT and CDR2 FRNRAP. CDR3 length: 16 amino acids. The germline V and J ends were trimmed by 3 bases and 1 base, with 15 bases remaining between them. Written as DNA, the CDR3 is TGTGCTAGTGGTTTACCACCCGGACAACCGAACACTGAAGCTTTCTTT. Translating it yields CASGLPPGQPNTEAFF.

This clonotype occurred a few times. The rearrangement uses TRBV30 and TRBJ2-6; perhaps D is TRBD1 or TRBD2 (5 bases each). Germline V gives CDR1 GTSNPN, CDR2 SVGIG (reference sequence). The length of the CDR3 is 17 residues. Trimming cost V 0 bases and J 4 bases, with 16 bases left between them. CDR3 nucleotides: TGTGCCTGGAGTGTACTTTATGAGGGACGGGGGGCCAACGTCCTGACTTTC. This sequence encodes CAWSVLYEGRGANVLTF.

Only a few counts were recorded for this clonotype. The chain has TRBV28 and TRBJ2-4; 10 bases match TRBD1. Judging by the DNA end, TRBJ2-7 fits better; the J call may be wrong. The germline V gene encodes CDR1 MDHEN and CDR2 SYDVKM. There are 13 residues in the CDR3. The CDR3 is CASLRTGGNEQYF. In DNA form, the CDR3 reads TGTGCCAGTTTACGGACAGGGGGAAACGAGCAGTACTTC.

This clonotype was counted at least ten times. V gene TRBV7-9 combines with J gene TRBJ1-1; no clear D gene. Germline V lookup: CDR1 SEHNR, CDR2 FQNEAQ (reference sequence). The CDR3 length is 13 residues. Trimming took 5 bases from V and 5 from J, leaving 12 bases between them. The CDR3 sequence is CASSPPSRTEAFF. CDR3 DNA: TGTGCCAGCAGCCCCCCCAGCCGGACTGAAGCTTTCTTT.

This clonotype came up many times. In DNA, the CDR3 is TGTGCCAGCAGCGTAACCGGGAGGGCCTACAATGAGCAGTTCTTC. As protein: CASSVTGRAYNEQFF. This chain uses TRBV9 with TRBJ2-1; 8 nucleotides line up with TRBD2. The ends lost 1 base at V and 2 bases at J; junction bases unmatched: 2. Per germline, CDR1 SGDLS and CDR2 YYNGEE. CDR3 length: 15 amino acids.

Many counts were recorded for this clonotype. The rearrangement uses TRBV20-1 and TRBJ2-1; 8 bases match TRBD2. Germline lookup yields CDR1 DFQATT and CDR2 SNEGSKA (reference sequence). CDR3 length: 15 amino acids. J was trimmed by 6 bases and V by 0 bases; bases with no gene match: 7. CDR3 DNA: TGCAGTGCTAGAGAGCTAACGGGAGGGCCCAATGAGCAGTTCTTC. Encoded protein: CSARELTGGPNEQFF.

The table lists this clonotype with a few counts. CDR3 region: CASSREAGGDEQYF. The CDR3 region has the DNA TGTGCCAGCTCCAGGGAGGCGGGAGGAGACGAGCAGTACTTC. The chain links TRBV7-2 to TRBJ2-7, with TRBD2 matching 8 bases. V was clipped by 8 bases and J by 5 bases; unmatched bases: 11. The CDR3 extends over 14 amino acids. Germline V gives CDR1 SGHTA, CDR2 FQGNSA.

This clonotype turned up a few times. The chain has TRBV5-1 and TRBJ2-3; D is ambiguous. V was pared by 4 bases and J by 8 bases, with 11 bases between. Germline loops: CDR1 SGHRS, CDR2 YFSETQ. The CDR3 consists of 12 residues. The CDR3 bases are TGCGCCAGCAGCAGGGTCGGTAGTACGCAGTATTTT. As protein: CASSRVGSTQYF.